This TCR beta chain was sequenced for a study of T cell responses to AZD1222 COVID-19 vaccine. Points from the study as a whole: Among spike-specific TCRs, nearly half reportedly target unmutated variant regions. Repertoires were collected only later (after the peak T cell response had occurred).

Turning to this clone: The antigen is not known.

The table came from immunoSEQ multiplex PCR; TCRdb's copy has only in-frame clones and leaves some out. The repertoire holds 70,000 to 85,000 clones, with more than 80% as singletons. Germline trimming cut 3 bases from V and 4 bases from J; bases unmatched to any gene: 4. The CDR3 is 15 residues long. Germline V lookup: CDR1 DFQATT, CDR2 SNEGSKA (reference sequence). This specimen consisted of peripheral blood, obtained on day 0 of AZD1222 vaccination. This receptor was obtained from an adult in good health. The chain couples TRBV20-1 to TRBJ2-1, with TRBD2 matching 12 bases. The CDR3 DNA follows: TGCAGTGCTAGTTACGGACTAGCGGGATACAATGAGCAGTTCTTC. Protein sequence: CSASYGLAGYNEQFF.